Here is one T cell receptor beta chain with its context. The data were obtained in a study of blood T cell repertoires in COVID-19. Followed longitudinally, the Seattle patients had been enrolled during active infection. V lost 3 bases and J lost 2; bases outside the gene matches: 3. The CDR3 consists of 15 residues. CDR1 is LGHDT, CDR2 YNNKEL, per germline (reference sequence). In the original analysis: Estimated nucleated cell counts came from reference gene primer amplification. The protocol was immunoSEQ multiplex PCR, while the TCRdb copy is restricted to in-frame clones and leaves out a portion. Clone size and the V and J calls come from that table; the DNA yielded D and trimming. The sample carries about 370,000 clones, about 87% recorded once.

The sequenced sample was peripheral blood. The chain combines TRBV3-1 (or the pseudogene TRBV3-2) with TRBJ1-5, with TRBD1 identical over 8 bases. This receptor was obtained from a young woman with COVID-19, enrolled during active disease. The CDR3 sequence is CASSHSDRGNQPQHF. CDR3 sequence (DNA): TGTGCCAGCAGCCACTCGGACAGGGGCAATCAGCCCCAGCATTTT.